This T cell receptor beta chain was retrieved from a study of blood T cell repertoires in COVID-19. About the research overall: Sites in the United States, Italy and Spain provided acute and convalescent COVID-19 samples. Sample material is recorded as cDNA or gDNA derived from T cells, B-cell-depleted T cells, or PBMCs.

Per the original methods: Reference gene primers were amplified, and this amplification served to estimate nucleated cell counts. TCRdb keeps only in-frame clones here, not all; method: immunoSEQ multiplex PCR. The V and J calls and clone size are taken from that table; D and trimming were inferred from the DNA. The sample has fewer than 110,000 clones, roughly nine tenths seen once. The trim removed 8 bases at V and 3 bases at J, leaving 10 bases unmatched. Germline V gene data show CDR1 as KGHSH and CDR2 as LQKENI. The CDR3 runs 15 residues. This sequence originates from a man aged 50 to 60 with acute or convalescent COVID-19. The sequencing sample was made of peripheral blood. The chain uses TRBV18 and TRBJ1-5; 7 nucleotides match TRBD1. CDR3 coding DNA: TGTGCCAGCGCGAAAGACAGGGCGATCAATCAGCCCCAGCATTTT. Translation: CASAKDRAINQPQHF.